This T cell receptor (beta chain) appears in the sequencing data of a study of shared T cell receptors in the human thymus. CDR1 is SGHKS, CDR2 YYEKEE, per germline (reference sequence). This CDR3 contains 14 residues. The V end was cut by 3 bases, the J end by 8 bases, with 15 bases between. Here immunoSEQ multiplex PCR was the method, and the copy in TCRdb shows in-frame clones only, minus some. In the table there are 72,000 or so clones, 90% to 95% of which are singletons. This TCR was sampled from a human donor. The sequenced sample was thymocytes. The rearrangement links TRBV5-5 to TRBJ1-3; D ambiguous. CDR3 sequence: CASSSTPSEDTIYF. In nucleotides, the CDR3 is TGTGCCAGCAGCTCGACTCCCAGTGAGGACACCATATATTTT. The variable domain in full, with the rest retrieved from reference TRBV5-5 and TRBJ1-3, is DAGVTQSPTHLIKTRGQQVTLRCSPISGHKSVSWYQQVLGQGPQFIFQYYEKEERGRGNFPDRFSARQFPNYSSELNVNALLLGDSALYLCASSSTPSEDTIYFGEGSWLTVV.